This TCR beta chain was sequenced for a study of shared clonotypes between healthy human individuals. The overall study: Used for every donor were three CD4 naive, three CD4 memory, two CD8 naive and one CD8 memory plate. Study-wide findings and caveats: Despite large depth, rarefaction showed incomplete sorted-subset sequencing.

A word on this clone: Antigen unknown.

CD45RO negativity and positive selection for CCR7 defined naive CD8 cells, a population that excluded terminally differentiated effector memory CD45RA+ cells. Donors had no recently reported acute infections or vaccinations and were HIV-negative. Using immunoSEQ multiplex PCR, the repertoire was profiled, and TCRdb retains in-frame clones only, with some absent. This table has 1.5 million to 2.5 million clones, approximately 95% appearing once. Germline V lookup: CDR1 SEHNR, CDR2 FQNEAQ (reference sequence). After removal of 3 bases from V and 2 bases from J, the junction contained 6 bases not matched to a gene. CDR3 length: 17 amino acids.

This rearrangement joins TRBV7-9 to TRBJ2-7; 14 bases map to TRBD2. This TCR derives from a man younger than 35 in good health. Sequenced sample: naive CD8+ T cells sorted from blood. The CDR3 DNA reads TGTGCCAGCAGCTTGGGGACTAGCGGGGGCCCGACCTACGAGCAGTACTTC. Amino acid sequence: CASSLGTSGGPTYEQYF.